Detailed here is one T cell receptor beta chain. As yet, its antigen is unknown. A sample-barcoded 5' primer and a J-beta primer mix were used in a second PCR of roughly 6 to 11 cycles. The template-switch adaptor was a 5' adaptor with 12 random nucleotides. It tagged each cDNA molecule. Via MiXCR, TCRdb re-called the 5' RACE reads, giving one row per CDR3 protein. The sample lists more than 900,000 distinct CDR3 sequences; under 30% were seen once. The data were taken from a study of blood T cells in healthy people across ages. The CDR3 length is 15 residues. Germline CDR1 SGHAT, CDR2 FQNNGV. V lost 6 bases, J lost 2 bases, and 13 bases lay in between. Study-level results: Among long-lived donors, naive CD4+ cells were more numerous and diversity higher than in aged donors.

These data also featured in a second study, about T cells of mothers and their children. From that study: Nine systemically healthy Caucasian donors: three mothers, six children.

Sequencing used blood. The TCR sequence derives from a girl between 2 and 10 years old in good health. The V gene is TRBV11-2, the J gene TRBJ2-2, with D perhaps matching TRBD2 (5 bases). This CDR3 reads CASSLNTGNTGELFF. The DNA of the CDR3 is TGTGCCAGCAGTTTGAATACGGGAAACACCGGGGAGCTGTTTTTT.